In this sample, the clone carrying this TCR beta chain turned up a few times. Its antigen is not known. TCRdb processed the RT-PCR reads anew with MiXCR; each CDR3 protein has one entry. This sample has 710,000 or so distinct CDR3 sequences, with around 16% found just once. V lost 0 bases to trimming and J lost 0 bases, with 12 bases between them. This CDR3 has 16 residues. CDR1 is LGHNA, CDR2 YSLEER, per germline. The record originates from a study of response to subunit inactivated influenza vaccine. Study-wide findings and caveats: Every seasonal influenza vaccination brings in few new T cells, the authors suggested.

V and J are TRBV4-3 and TRBJ2-7; D is perhaps TRBD1 (6 bases). The sample consisted of PBMCs from blood, taken 12 days after vaccination. This TCR derives from a man aged 45-65 years who received an inactivated influenza vaccine. The CDR3 DNA reads as TGCGCCAGCAGCCAAGATATAGTACAGGGCTCCTACGAGCAGTACTTC. Encoded protein: CASSQDIVQGSYEQYF.